This T cell receptor beta chain is from a study of T cell responses to AZD1222 COVID-19 vaccine (dated by TCRdb to the early 2020s). Some background on the complete study: AZD1222 recipients whose second dose came at about 4 weeks and those whose second dose came at about 12 weeks were combined into one group, since spike-specific TCR depth and breadth did not differ between the two schedules. A total of just over 230 trial participants underwent TCR sequencing, of whom roughly 210 had received two doses of AZD1222 and 26 had received two doses of the MenACWY control vaccine. Enrollment into the trials was organized by age into subgroups of 18-55, 56-69 and 70-plus years, and those subgroups contained roughly 140, 27 and 60 TCR-sequenced participants, respectively. Broader findings and caveats from the paper: Vaccine-associated CD4 TCRs spanned the whole spike protein, with dominant responses in regions 160-218 and 743-854. Epitopes outside the regions mutated in the B.1.351 and B.1.1.7 variants were reportedly recognized by nearly half of the unique spike-specific TCRs. Participants were mostly white British, with more females than males. The authors suggested clonal diversity may have been underestimated. Because no samples from the day 14 peak response were available, repertoires could be characterized only after the peak T cell response. The 56-69-year group was small, and its depth increase did not reach significance, likely because of low power. Conclusions about previously exposed vaccinees are limited because only five to seven AZD1222 recipients were SARS-CoV-2 seropositive at baseline. A significant rise in spike-specific TCR breadth and depth was observed after two AZD1222 doses relative to day 0 and relative to MenACWY recipients.

The CDR3 regions of human TCRbeta chains were analyzed by immunosequencing. The study's own analysis went as follows. Repertoire TCRs were checked for matches against a reference library of SARS-CoV-2-specific TCRs that had been generated using the MIRA antigen-specificity platform. Breadth was defined as the fraction of unique TCRs that were SARS-CoV-2-associated. Depth was defined as the fraction of total T cells that were SARS-CoV-2-associated. Using the MIRA data, each spike-specific TCR was mapped to the spike region that the TCR reacts to and placed in a CD4 or CD8 class. Log10-transformed breadth and depth values were compared by one-way ANOVA with Sidak's multiple comparisons tests. TCRdb mirrors the immuneACCESS table, restricted to in-frame sequences. Some clones are absent from its copies; in checked studies, under half trace to an unresolved V gene, and the reason for the others is unknown. From that table come the V and J calls and clone size; the DNA was used to work out D and trimming. Counted in this sample were more than 110,000 clones; over 90% of them appeared once. The ten top clones hold under 6.5% of the sample.

The time point label on this specimen signifies: baseline before first vaccination. The vaccinee samples were drawn from two UK trials, COV001 and COV002, one of which was a single-blind randomized controlled phase 2/3 trial testing AZD1222 (ChAdOx1 nCoV-19) in healthy adults. For TCRbeta chain sequencing, PBMC samples from trial participants were taken at day 0 and at day 28 after the second dose. Clipping removes 3 bases from V and 1 base from J, with 3 as the unmatched junction base count. CDR1 and CDR2 were assigned from the germline V gene as KGHDR and SFDVKD. The CDR3 spans 16 residues, from the cysteine through the phenylalanine. The entry retains the CDR3 DNA only, 48 bases that are in frame from base 1. A word on this clone: Its antigen specificity is not known. Per-nucleotide qualities are absent, and no much larger clonotype sits a single base away.

The receptor comes from an adult in good health. The material sequenced was peripheral blood, taken on day 0 of AZD1222 vaccination. The chain links TRBV24-1 with TRBJ2-3; 10 bases in the junction line up with TRBD1. The CDR3 corresponds to CATSDPGTGGTDTQYF. The DNA is as follows: TGTGCCACCAGTGATCCCGGGACAGGGGGCACAGATACGCAGTATTTT.